This T cell receptor beta chain emerged from a study of T cell responses to AZD1222 COVID-19 vaccine. Broader study findings: Close to half of spike-specific TCRs reportedly recognize unmutated variant regions. Baseline serology detected seropositivity in only five to seven AZD1222 recipients. All repertoire sampling was performed exclusively after the peak T cell response. Most donors were white British and more were female, and clonal diversity was possibly underestimated.

Generated by immunoSEQ multiplex PCR, the TCRdb table keeps only in-frame clones and is missing some. The sample holds 95,000 to 130,000 clones, 75% to 90% seen once. V was shortened by 4 bases and J by 0 bases, with 12 bases between the two germline ends. This CDR3 region has 16 residues. CDR1 and CDR2 from the germline V gene are MGHDK and SYGVNS. Regarding this clone: Its antigen remains unidentified.

The sequencing here drew on peripheral blood, taken on day 0 of MenACWY control vaccination. The rearrangement joins TRBV25-1 to TRBJ2-2; possible D gene TRBD2, 6 bases. This clonotype was obtained from an adult in good health. Here the CDR3 DNA reads TGTGCCAGCAGTGGCCGACAGCGGGCGAACACCGGGGAGCTGTTTTTT. Translating gives CASSGRQRANTGELFF.